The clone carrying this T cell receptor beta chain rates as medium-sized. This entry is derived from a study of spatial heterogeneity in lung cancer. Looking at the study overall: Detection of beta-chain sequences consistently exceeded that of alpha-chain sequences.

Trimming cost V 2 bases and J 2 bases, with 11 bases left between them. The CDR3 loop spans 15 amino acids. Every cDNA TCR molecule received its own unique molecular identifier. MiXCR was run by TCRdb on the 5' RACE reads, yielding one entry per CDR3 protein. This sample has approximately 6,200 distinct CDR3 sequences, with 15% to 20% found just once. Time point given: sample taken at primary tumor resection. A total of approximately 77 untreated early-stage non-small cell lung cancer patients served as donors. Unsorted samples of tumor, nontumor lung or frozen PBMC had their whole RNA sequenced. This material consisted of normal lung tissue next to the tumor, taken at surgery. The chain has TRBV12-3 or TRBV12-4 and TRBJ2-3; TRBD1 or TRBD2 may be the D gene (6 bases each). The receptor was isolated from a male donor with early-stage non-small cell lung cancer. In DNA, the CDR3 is TGTGCCAGCAGTTTACTGGGGGGCCCCACAGATACGCAGTATTTT. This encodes CASSLLGGPTDTQYF.